This T cell receptor beta chain stems from a study of shared clonotypes between healthy human individuals. For this clone: Its specificity is unknown.

Execution of the assay was at deep level. TCRdb's table, derived via immunoSEQ multiplex PCR, lists solely in-frame clones and lacks some. Among 2 million to 2.5 million clones, roughly 91% were seen once, and the ten largest hold more than 1.5%. Whole-study results and caveats: Generally, naive subsets (rather than memory subsets) showed larger estimated richness.

V lost 7 bases to trimming and J lost 1 base, with 8 bases between them. The CDR3 consists of 12 residues. The germline gives CDR1 LNHDA, CDR2 SQIVND (reference sequence). Naive CD8 populations comprised CD45RO-negative cells positively selected for CCR7, excluding terminally differentiated effector memory CD45RA+ cells. This TCR was sampled from a man between 18 and 29 years old in good health. Some clones in this sample may be carry-over from other donors' samples. The chain employs TRBV19 and TRBJ2-7; the D is unclear. The sample consisted of naive CD8+ T cells from PBMCs. Written as DNA, the CDR3 is TGTGCCAGTATCGGCAGTTCCTACGAGCAGTACTTC. This gives the protein CASIGSSYEQYF.